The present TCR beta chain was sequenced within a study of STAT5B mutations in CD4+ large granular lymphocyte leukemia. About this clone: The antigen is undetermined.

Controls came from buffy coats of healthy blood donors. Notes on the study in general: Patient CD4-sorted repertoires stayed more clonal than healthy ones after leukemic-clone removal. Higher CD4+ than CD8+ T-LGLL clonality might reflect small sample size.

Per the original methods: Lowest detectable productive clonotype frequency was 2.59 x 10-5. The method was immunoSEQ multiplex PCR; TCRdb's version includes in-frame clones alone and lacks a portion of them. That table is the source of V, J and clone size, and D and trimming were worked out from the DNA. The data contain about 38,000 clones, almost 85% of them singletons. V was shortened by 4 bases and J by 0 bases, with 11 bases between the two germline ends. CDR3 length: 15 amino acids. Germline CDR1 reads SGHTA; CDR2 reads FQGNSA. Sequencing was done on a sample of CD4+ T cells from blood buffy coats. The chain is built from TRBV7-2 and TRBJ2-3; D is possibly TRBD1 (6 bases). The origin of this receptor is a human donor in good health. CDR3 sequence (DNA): TGTGCCAGCAGCTCCGGACAGTATAGCACAGATACGCAGTATTTT. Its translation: CASSSGQYSTDTQYF. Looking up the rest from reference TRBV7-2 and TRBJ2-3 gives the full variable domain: GAGVSQSPSNKVTEKGKDVELRCDPISGHTALYWYRQSLGQGLEFLIYFQGNSAPDKSGLPSDRFSAERTGGSVSTLTIQRTQQEDSAVYLCASSSGQYSTDTQYFGPGTRLTVL.